This TCR beta chain came from a study of T cells in Graves' hyperthyroidism and ophthalmopathy. The diagnostic basis comprised clinical symptoms, serum thyroxine and TRAb, thyroid ultrasound and orbital computed tomography. The investigators amplified TCR beta CDR3 regions from RNA transcripts. HTBI primers were the set used in a first-round RT-PCR of the TCR CDR3. Via MiXCR, TCRdb re-called the multiplex PCR reads, giving one row per CDR3 protein. Of some 510,000 distinct CDR3 sequences in the sample, 20% were seen once. The CDR3 runs 17 residues. Trimming pared 1 base from V and 1 base from J, leaving 16 bases between. Germline lookup yields CDR1 SGHAT and CDR2 FQDESV (reference sequence).

The sequencing sample was made of blood. The clonotype originates from a man younger than 35 with Graves' hyperthyroidism. The chain links TRBV11-1 to TRBJ2-5; D might be TRBD1 (5 bases). The CDR3 protein is CASSLEGRTDIQETQYF. CDR3 DNA sequence: TGTGCCAGCAGCTTAGAGGGGCGTACAGACATCCAAGAGACCCAGTACTTC.